The 18 T cell receptor beta chains below come from one sample, sequenced in a study of shared clonotypes between healthy human individuals. Libraries were prepared by immunoSEQ multiplex PCR; TCRdb keeps only in-frame clonotypes and omits some of them. Here the sample spans a few million clones, 90% to 95% being singletons. The sequencing input was naive CD4+ T cells sorted from blood. Stated subset: CD45RA+ positively selected. The receptors here all came from a man aged 18 to 30 in good health.

This clone has only one observation. The chain recombines TRBV9 with TRBJ1-2; 7 bases match TRBD1. With V trimmed by 0 bases and J by 4 bases, 6 bases remained unmatched. CDR1 is SGDLS and CDR2 is YYNGEE in the germline V gene. The CDR3 is made up of 15 amino acids. CDR3 nucleotides: TGTGCCAGCAGCGTAGCAGGGACAGCTCGCTATGGCTACACCTTC. This codes for CASSVAGTARYGYTF.

The V call is TRBV5-1, the J call TRBJ2-5; maybe TRBD2 (6 bases). The CDR3 runs 14 residues. Per germline, CDR1 SGHRS and CDR2 YFSETQ. The ends were cut back, 5 bases at V and 4 bases at J, with 15 bases in the middle. Here the CDR3 reads CASSSGGARETQYF. The CDR3 region has the DNA TGCGCCAGCAGTTCCGGAGGGGCGAGAGAGACCCAGTACTTC.

The chain employs TRBV7-9 and TRBJ2-3; 10 bases line up with TRBD1. The germline gives CDR1 SEHNR, CDR2 FQNEAQ (reference sequence). This CDR3 is 14 amino acids long. V was clipped by 11 bases and J by 2 bases; unmatched bases: 7. This chain's CDR3 is CALSRQGATDTQYF. The CDR3 bases are TGTGCCTTATCTCGACAGGGGGCCACAGATACGCAGTATTTT.

The chain links TRBV15 to TRBJ2-7, with D uncertain. The CDR3 totals 17 residues. Germline V gene sequence: CDR1 LNHNV, CDR2 YYDKDF (reference sequence). Trimming stripped 1 base from V and 7 bases from J, with 23 bases between. CDR3 in amino acids: CATSRVALRNGVGEQYF. Written as DNA, the CDR3 is TGTGCCACCAGCAGAGTTGCACTCAGGAATGGGGTGGGGGAGCAGTACTTC.

The chain is built from TRBV4-3 and TRBJ1-2; D is perhaps TRBD1 (5 bases). CDR3 length: 19 amino acids. CDR1 is LGHNA, CDR2 YSLEER, per germline. Trimming stripped 1 base from V and 1 base from J, with 22 bases between. The CDR3 DNA reads TGCGCCAGCAGCCAAGGTGGGGAGGGGTACAGTGTGAGTAACTATGGCTACACCTTC. Translating it yields CASSQGGEGYSVSNYGYTF.

V is TRBV6-1 and J is TRBJ2-7, with D uncertain. CDR1 MNHNS and CDR2 SASEGT come from the germline V gene. Trimming removed 9 bases from V and 4 bases from J, with 13 bases in between. This CDR3 contains 12 residues. The CDR3 here is CASLTPKYEQYF. The CDR3 DNA reads TGTGCCAGTTTGACACCGAAATACGAGCAGTACTTC.

V usage is TRBV28 and J usage is TRBJ1-2; D gene ambiguous. The CDR3 totals 15 residues. Between the trimmed V and J ends, which lost 4 bases and 0 bases, there was a span of 12 bases. The germline CDR1 and CDR2 sequences are MDHEN and SYDVKM. The CDR3 region is CASSSGGEANYGYTF. The DNA for the CDR3 is TGTGCCAGCAGTTCAGGCGGGGAAGCTAACTATGGCTACACCTTC.

The chain is built from TRBV27 and TRBJ1-2; 7 bases match TRBD1. Germline CDR1 reads MNHEY; CDR2 reads SMNVEV (reference sequence). This CDR3 contains 18 residues. V trimming: 2 bases; J trimming: 2 bases; junction bases outside the gene matches: 14. CDR3 sequence: CASSLGGTAFRKNYGYTF. For the CDR3, the DNA is TGTGCCAGCAGTTTAGGGGGGACAGCGTTTCGAAAAAACTATGGCTACACCTTC.

J is TRBJ2-5 and V is TRBV5-1; the match to TRBD2 covers 8 bases. The CDR3 sequence is 15 residues long. Looked up from germline, CDR1 is SGHRS and CDR2 is YFSETQ. The V and J ends lost 1 base and 5 bases, in that order; junction bases with no gene match: 7. The CDR3 bases are TGCGCCAGCAGCTTGAGGTCCGGGGGGGCTGAGACCCAGTACTTC. Translating it yields CASSLRSGGAETQYF.

The chain has TRBV6-1 and TRBJ2-7; possibly TRBD2 for D (5 bases). This CDR3 contains 13 residues. Per germline, CDR1 MNHNS and CDR2 SASEGT. The V end lost 11 bases, the J end lost 2 bases, and 16 bases lay between the germline ends. The CDR3 loop reads CAGGTRPTYEQYF. The CDR3 DNA is TGTGCCGGAGGAACAAGACCTACCTACGAGCAGTACTTC.

Turning to this clone: Other DNA sequences in the sample encode the same CDR3. The chain couples TRBV5-1 to TRBJ2-1; 8 nucleotides match TRBD2. Germline values: CDR1 SGHRS, CDR2 YFSETQ. The CDR3 sequence is 14 residues long. The trim removed 0 bases at V and 7 bases at J, leaving 3 bases unmatched. The CDR3 sequence is CASSLAGTSNEQFF. Written as DNA, the CDR3 is TGCGCCAGCAGCTTGGCCGGGACTAGTAATGAGCAGTTCTTC. Drawing the rest from reference TRBV5-1 and TRBJ2-1, the complete variable domain is KAGVTQTPRYLIKTRGQQVTLSCSPISGHRSVSWYQQTPGQGLQFLFEYFSETQRNKGNFPGRFSGRQFSNSRSEMNVSTLELGDSALYLCASSLAGTSNEQFFGPGTRLTVL.

Notes on this clone: Mismatch with germline at one junction end may stem from a read error. V gene TRBV7-9 combines with J gene TRBJ2-3; no reliable D call. This CDR3 has 14 residues. Germline-derived CDR1 and CDR2 are SEHNR and FQNEAQ (reference sequence). The CDR3 nucleotides read TGTGCCAGCAGCTTAAGTTCCGTCACAGACACGCAGTATTTT. Protein sequence: CASSLSSVTDTQYF.

The CDR3, as DNA: TGCGCCAGCAGCCAAGATAACGAAGTACCTCTAGCCAAAAACATTCAGTACTTC. It codes for CASSQDNEVPLAKNIQYF. V is TRBV4-1 and J is TRBJ2-4; D gene uncertain. The germline V gene has CDR1 MGHRA and CDR2 YSYEKL. This CDR3 spans 18 amino acids. V dropped 0 bases and J dropped 0 bases, with 15 bases sitting between them.

This chain connects TRBV18 to TRBJ1-4; D call uncertain. Germline V gene data show CDR1 as KGHSH and CDR2 as LQKENI. V lost 2 bases and J lost 8, with 9 bases in between. The CDR3 is 13 amino acids. The DNA for the CDR3 is TGTGCCAGCTCACCAAGTTCGGCAGAAAAACTGTTTTTT. Amino acids: CASSPSSAEKLFF.

V is TRBV30 and J is TRBJ1-4; tentatively, D is TRBD1 (5 bases). V was shortened by 1 base and J by 7 bases, with 13 bases between the two germline ends. Germline V gene data show CDR1 as GTSNPN and CDR2 as SVGIG (reference sequence). The CDR3 length is 14 residues. The CDR3 nucleotides are TGTGCCTGGAGTGGGACAATGGCCCGTGAAAAACTGTTTTTT. Protein: CAWSGTMAREKLFF.

The chain employs TRBV7-8 and TRBJ1-1; D uncertain. Germline loops: CDR1 SGHVS, CDR2 FQNEAQ. V gave up 2 bases and J gave up 0 bases, with 10 bases separating them. The length of the CDR3 is 15 residues. CDR3 bases: TGTGCCAGCAGCTTATATGGGGTAATGAACACTGAAGCTTTCTTT. Residues: CASSLYGVMNTEAFF.

The V gene is TRBV7-9, the J gene TRBJ2-3; 11 bases fit TRBD1. The CDR3 spans 15 residues. The V gene end was trimmed by 5 bases and the J gene end by 9 bases; junction bases not matched to a gene: 10. Germline V CDR1 and CDR2: SEHNR, FQNEAQ (reference sequence). The CDR3 loop is CASSRGTGGFGTQYF. CDR3 DNA: TGTGCCAGCAGCCGAGGGACAGGGGGGTTCGGAACGCAGTATTTT.

The rearrangement links TRBV7-9 to TRBJ2-1; the D is unclear. Trimming pared 3 bases from V and 4 bases from J, leaving 19 bases between. Germline CDR1 SEHNR, CDR2 FQNEAQ (reference sequence). The CDR3 loop spans 17 amino acids. The CDR3 DNA follows: TGTGCCAGCAGCTTCCCAACGCCGCTGGGATCATACAATGAGCAGTTCTTC. This codes for CASSFPTPLGSYNEQFF. Based on the CDR3 plus reference TRBV7-9 and TRBJ2-1, the full variable domain is DTGVSQNPRHKITKRGQNVTFRCDPISEHNRLYWYRQTLGQGPEFLTYFQNEAQLEKSRLLSDRFSAERPKGSFSTLEIQRTEQGDSAMYLCASSFPTPLGSYNEQFFGPGTRLTVL.